These T cell receptor beta chains were read from a single sample in a study of T-cell reconstitution after alpha-beta-depleted transplantation in children. Each CDR3 protein is one row after TCRdb ran MiXCR on the PCR reads. In the table there are hundreds of thousands of distinct CDR3 sequences, under 15% of which are singletons. The source material was PBMCs, sampled before TCRalphabeta/CD19-depleted stem cell transplant. The receptor source for this set is a girl aged 2 to 10 with congenital amegakaryocytic thrombocytopenia, due to receive a stem cell transplant. The CDR3 runs from the conserved cysteine through the conserved F or W. A D gene is named only where the DNA matches it firmly. Some rows mark clone size as missing; the rest say once, few, many or name a class of expanded clone.

D,size,V,J,CDR3,DNA
-,-,TRBV10-3,TRBJ1-3,CAIGQSGYTIYF,TGTGCCATAGGACAGTCCGGGTACACCATATATTTT
-,many,TRBV29-1,TRBJ2-7,CSVGLDRRRYEQYF,TGCAGCGTGGGTCTGGACAGACGGCGCTACGAGCAGTACTTC
-,few,TRBV29-1,TRBJ2-1,CSVVGWEQFF,TGCAGCGTTGTAGGCTGGGAGCAGTTCTTC
TRBD1,-,TRBV3-1,TRBJ2-1,CASSQGRRQGEYNEQFF,TGTGCCAGCAGCCAAGGGCGACGACAGGGGGAGTACAATGAGCAGTTCTTC
TRBD1,many,TRBV20-1,TRBJ2-2,CSARDQGAGTGELFF,TGCAGTGCTAGAGATCAGGGGGCGGGCACCGGGGAGCTGTTTTTT
-,-,TRBV6-6,TRBJ2-3,CASREGGSDTQYF,TGTGCCAGCAGAGAGGGTGGTTCAGATACGCAGTATTTT
TRBD1,many,TRBV10-3,TRBJ2-5,CAISELGQPKTQYF,TGTGCCATCAGTGAGTTGGGACAGCCAAAGACCCAGTACTTC
-,-,TRBV28,TRBJ1-4,CASRYGRGKLFF,TGTGCCAGCAGGTACGGTAGGGGAAAACTGTTTTTT
-,once,TRBV7-6,TRBJ2-1,CASSLAPNINYNEQFF,TGTGCCAGCAGCTTAGCACCTAACATTAACTACAATGAGCAGTTCTTC
TRBD2,many,TRBV29-1,TRBJ2-1,CSVDPGRSYNEQFF,TGCAGCGTTGACCCCGGGAGGTCCTACAATGAGCAGTTCTTC
-,-,TRBV7-2,TRBJ1-6,CASSFTLGALHF,TGTGCCAGCAGCTTTACGCTCGGGGCCCTCCACTTT
TRBD1,-,TRBV5-5,TRBJ1-1,CASSLGTGTATEAFF,TGTGCCAGCAGCTTAGGGACAGGGACGGCCACTGAAGCTTTCTTT
-,few,TRBV20-1,TRBJ2-5,CSGRGLEGETQYF,TGCAGTGGTCGGGGGCTTGAGGGGGAGACCCAGTACTTC
-,once,TRBV20-1,TRBJ2-2,CSARTNMGGGENTGELFF,TGCAGTGCTAGAACTAATATGGGTGGGGGCGAAAACACCGGGGAGCTGTTTTTT
-,many,TRBV15,TRBJ2-4,CATSRRVRNIQYF,TGTGCCACCAGCCGAAGGGTTCGAAACATTCAGTACTTC
-,-,TRBV5-1,TRBJ2-5,CASSPRAVTEETQYF,TGCGCCAGCAGCCCCCGGGCGGTCACGGAAGAGACCCAGTACTTC
-,-,TRBV5-1,TRBJ1-5,CASSKGGGQPQHF,TGCGCCAGCAGTAAGGGGGGAGGCCAGCCCCAGCATTTT
TRBD1,-,TRBV20-1,TRBJ1-6,CSARQGASYNSPLHF,TGCAGTGCTAGGCAGGGGGCCAGTTATAATTCACCCCTCCACTTT
-,-,TRBV5-1,TRBJ1-2,CASSINRRSGYTF,TGCGCCAGCAGCATCAACAGGCGTTCTGGCTACACCTTC
TRBD2,few,TRBV20-1,TRBJ2-5,CSASLALAYRKTQYF,TGCAGTGCTAGTTTAGCACTAGCGTATAGGAAGACCCAGTACTTC
TRBD1,few,TRBV5-1,TRBJ2-2,CASSSKDRPTGELFF,TGCGCCAGCAGCTCCAAGGACAGGCCCACCGGGGAGCTGTTTTTT
-,-,TRBV20-1,TRBJ2-1,CSATNRRGSYNEQFF,TGCAGTGCTACCAACCGAAGGGGCAGCTACAATGAGCAGTTCTTC
TRBD1,once,TRBV5-1,TRBJ2-1,CASSLRLGQGNNEQLF,TGCGCCAGCAGCTTGCGTTTGGGACAGGGAAACAATGAGCAGCTCTTC
-,many,TRBV5-1,TRBJ1-1,CASSSDHMAFF,TGCGCCAGCAGCTCCGACCATATGGCTTTCTTT
TRBD1,once,TRBV7-9,TRBJ2-7,CASSLGQGVIHEQYF,TGTGCCAGCAGCTTAGGACAGGGAGTAATCCACGAGCAGTACTTC
TRBD2,many,TRBV9,TRBJ2-7,CASSVGWEGLDEQYF,TGTGCCAGCAGCGTAGGGTGGGAGGGTCTTGACGAGCAGTACTTC
TRBD2,few,TRBV12-3/TRBV12-4,TRBJ2-1,CASSRLAGETGADEQFF,TGTGCCAGCAGTCGACTAGCGGGGGAGACGGGAGCGGATGAGCAGTTCTTC
-,few,TRBV18,TRBJ2-1,CASSADRDTTEQFF,TGTGCCAGCTCCGCGGACAGAGACACTACTGAGCAGTTCTTC
-,-,TRBV29-1,TRBJ1-4,CSVEQGRDEKLFF,TGCAGCGTTGAACAGGGGAGAGATGAAAAACTGTTTTTT
-,-,TRBV6-1,TRBJ1-2,CASSRGDWWGYTF,TGTGCCAGCAGCCGCGGCGATTGGTGGGGCTACACCTTC
-,-,TRBV5-1,TRBJ2-4,CASSLEQTLNIQYF,TGCGCCAGCAGCTTGGAACAGACTCTAAACATTCAGTACTTC
-,many,TRBV20-1,TRBJ2-7,CSAMENSYEQYF,TGCAGTGCTATGGAGAACTCCTACGAGCAGTACTTC
-,-,TRBV5-1,TRBJ2-3,CASGLGPAGNTDTQYF,TGCGCCAGCGGCTTGGGGCCAGCGGGCAACACAGATACGCAGTATTTT
-,few,TRBV6-1,TRBJ2-7,CASFQGSAFSYEQYF,TGTGCCAGCTTCCAAGGGTCGGCTTTCTCCTACGAGCAGTACTTC
-,many,TRBV20-1,TRBJ1-6,CSASEGGADNSPLHF,TGCAGTGCCAGTGAAGGGGGAGCGGATAATTCACCCCTCCACTTT
-,few,TRBV20-1,TRBJ1-1,CSAKNRVNTEAFF,TGCAGTGCTAAGAACAGGGTAAACACTGAAGCTTTCTTT
TRBD2,-,TRBV7-6,TRBJ2-1,CASSLGLGREGRSSYNEQFF,TGTGCCAGCAGCTTAGGGTTAGGCCGGGAGGGGAGGAGCTCCTACAATGAGCAGTTCTTC
-,few,TRBV12-5,TRBJ1-6,CASGLIGSPLHF,TGTGCTAGTGGTTTAATCGGTTCACCCCTCCACTTT
-,many,TRBV20-1,TRBJ2-7,CSARADRNPYEQYF,TGCAGTGCTAGAGCTGACAGGAACCCCTACGAGCAGTACTTC
-,many,TRBV12-3/TRBV12-4,TRBJ2-2,CASSPRDSTGELFF,TGTGCCAGCAGCCCTAGGGACTCCACCGGGGAGCTGTTTTTT
-,many,TRBV5-1,TRBJ2-1,CASARDEQFF,TGCGCCAGCGCGCGAGATGAGCAGTTCTTC
-,-,TRBV29-1,TRBJ2-5,CSANKAGGETQYF,TGCAGCGCTAATAAGGCCGGCGGGGAGACCCAGTACTTC
-,many,TRBV7-6,TRBJ2-7,CASSLRGGEQYF,TGTGCCAGCAGCTTGAGAGGGGGGGAGCAGTACTTC
-,-,TRBV5-1,TRBJ1-1,CASSLGQREAFF,TGCGCCAGCAGCTTGGGGCAGAGGGAAGCTTTCTTT